This T cell receptor beta chain is from a study of blood T cells in healthy people across ages. Whole-study findings and limits: The diversity estimates, figures obtained from one million T cells, were considered underestimates.

In the case of this clonotype: Its specificity is not known.

Primed by a sample-barcoded 5' primer and a J-beta primer mix, a second PCR proceeded for 7 to 11 cycles. Each of the cDNA molecules was tagged by a template-switch adaptor with 12 random nucleotides. TCRdb used MiXCR to reprocess the 5' RACE reads, holding one entry per CDR3 protein. This sample has just over 1 million distinct CDR3 sequences; around 45% occur once, and the top ten carry approximately 17%. The CDR3 spans 16 residues. Germline V gene lookup returns CDR1 SEHNR and CDR2 FQNEAQ (reference sequence). V shed 1 base and J shed 1 base, with 13 bases lying between them. The sequenced material came from blood. The clonotype was recovered from a woman in her sixties or seventies in good health. This chain connects TRBV7-9 to TRBJ2-5, with TRBD1 as a possible D gene (7 bases). The CDR3 DNA reads as TGTGCCAGCAGCTTAGGCCAGGGGGGCATCCAAGAGACCCAGTACTTC. Translated, it gives CASSLGQGGIQETQYF.